These 6 T cell receptor beta chains came from one sample sequenced in a study of PD-1 blockade in classical Hodgkin lymphoma. Patients all relapsed after autologous stem cell transplantation, and there was variation in brentuximab vedotin exposure. Sequencing was performed with immunoSEQ multiplex PCR; in TCRdb, only in-frame clones are kept and a portion is missing. The sample has around 41,000 clones, over 65% seen once; the top ten hold 11%. Material: peripheral blood mononuclear cells (PBMCs), obtained at baseline. The receptors were gathered from a human donor with classical Hodgkin lymphoma.

V usage is TRBV7-2 and J usage is TRBJ1-5, with 11 bases matching TRBD1. The CDR3 is 17 residues long. V lost 3 bases and J lost 4; bases outside the gene matches: 8. Germline V gene data show CDR1 as SGHTA and CDR2 as FQGNSA. CDR3 sequence: CASSFSGTGGGNQPQHF. In DNA, the CDR3 is TGTGCCAGCAGCTTTTCCGGGACAGGGGGAGGTAATCAGCCCCAGCATTTT. Full variable domain (outside the CDR3, taken from reference TRBV7-2 and TRBJ1-5): GAGVSQSPSNKVTEKGKDVELRCDPISGHTALYWYRQSLGQGLEFLIYFQGNSAPDKSGLPSDRFSAERTGGSVSTLTIQRTQQEDSAVYLCASSFSGTGGGNQPQHFGDGTRLSIL.

This clone was counted only a few times. A read error likely explains this, since a far larger clone differs by one base. Other DNA sequences from this sample encode an identical CDR3 as well. The rearrangement joins TRBV4-1 to TRBJ2-7; 8 nucleotides match TRBD2. The germline V gene has CDR1 MGHRA and CDR2 YSYEKL. The ends lost 1 base at V and 7 bases at J; junction bases unmatched: 6. The CDR3 is made up of 14 amino acids. CDR3 in amino acids: CASSQASSGVEQYF. CDR3 bases: TGCGCCAGCAGCCAAGCTAGTAGCGGGGTTGAGCAGTACTTC.

This clone was detected once. The V and J genes are TRBV13 and TRBJ2-1, with D unclear. There are 14 residues in the CDR3. The germline gives CDR1 PRHDT, CDR2 FYEKMQ (reference sequence). Trimming took 5 bases from V and 2 from J, leaving 10 bases between them. DNA of the CDR3: TGTGCCAGCAGCACGCGCCGGGCCTACAATGAGCAGTTCTTC. Translated, it gives CASSTRRAYNEQFF.

The V gene is TRBV7-2, the J gene TRBJ2-3; D remains ambiguous. The V end lost 6 bases, the J end lost 8 bases, and 15 bases lay between the germline ends. Per germline, CDR1 SGHTA and CDR2 FQGNSA. The CDR3 extends over 13 amino acids. CDR3: CASSSYGPLTQYF. The DNA for the CDR3 is TGTGCCAGCAGTTCGTACGGACCGCTTACGCAGTATTTT.

The chain links TRBV5-1 to TRBJ2-7; 7 bases are shared with TRBD2. CDR1 SGHRS and CDR2 YFSETQ come from the germline V gene. The CDR3 runs 15 residues. V shed 0 bases and J 3 bases; nucleotides not matched to a gene: 6. CDR3 sequence: CASSLGLGLVYEQYF. The CDR3 nucleotides are TGCGCCAGCAGCTTGGGATTAGGACTAGTCTACGAGCAGTACTTC.

This chain connects TRBV28 to TRBJ1-2, with unresolved D. CDR1 is MDHEN and CDR2 is SYDVKM in the germline V gene. V was cut by 5 bases and J by 7 bases, with 8 bases left in between. The CDR3 has 11 residues. The CDR3 reads CASSRLGGYTF. The CDR3 region has the DNA TGTGCCAGCAGTAGGTTGGGTGGCTACACCTTC.